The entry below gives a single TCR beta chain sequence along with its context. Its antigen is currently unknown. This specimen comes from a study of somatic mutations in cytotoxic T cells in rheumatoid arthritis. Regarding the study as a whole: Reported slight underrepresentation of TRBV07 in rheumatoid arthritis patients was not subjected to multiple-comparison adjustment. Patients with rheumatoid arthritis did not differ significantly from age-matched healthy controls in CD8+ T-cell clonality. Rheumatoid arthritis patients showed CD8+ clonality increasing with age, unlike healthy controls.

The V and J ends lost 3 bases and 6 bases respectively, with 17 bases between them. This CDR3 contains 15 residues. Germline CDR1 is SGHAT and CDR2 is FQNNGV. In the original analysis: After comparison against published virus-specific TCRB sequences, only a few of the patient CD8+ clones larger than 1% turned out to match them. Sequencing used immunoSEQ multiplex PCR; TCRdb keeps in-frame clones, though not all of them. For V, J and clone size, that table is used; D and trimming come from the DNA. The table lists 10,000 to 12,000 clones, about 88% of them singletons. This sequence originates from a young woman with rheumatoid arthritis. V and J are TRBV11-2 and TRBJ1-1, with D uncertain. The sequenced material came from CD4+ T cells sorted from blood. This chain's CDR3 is CASSFSGGFGAEAFF. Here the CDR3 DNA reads TGTGCCAGCAGCTTTTCAGGAGGATTTGGGGCTGAAGCTTTCTTT.